This T cell receptor (beta chain) is drawn from a study of cytomegalovirus exposure and HLA in healthy donors. On the study more broadly: In an early release, HLA-typed donors contributed approximately 82 million unique TCR sequences.

Researchers ran the PCR with 60 Vbeta and 13 Jbeta primers. Repertoires were generated with immunoSEQ multiplex PCR, while TCRdb's copy carries only in-frame clones and drops some. The top ten hold 9.5% to 12% of the sample, which has 80,000 to 100,000 clones, under 85% seen once. General study points: V- and J-gene trimming of TCR beta was linked (in a later analysis) to a missense DCLRE1C variant.

With V trimmed by 1 base and J by 4 bases, 11 bases remained unmatched. The CDR3 loop spans 18 amino acids. In germline, CDR1 is SSHAT, CDR2 FNYEAQ (reference sequence). A remark on this clone: Its target is unknown.

This sequence originates from a man younger than 35 in good health and CMV-seropositive. V and J are TRBV7-7 and TRBJ2-3; TRBD2 matches 10 bases. Input material: PBMCs. CDR3: CASSLGASSGGASDTQYF. CDR3 coding DNA: TGTGCCAGCAGCTTAGGAGCGTCGAGCGGGGGGGCTTCAGATACGCAGTATTTT.